The present entry profiles one T cell receptor (beta chain) with its context. Original analysis: Reference gene primer amplification gave estimated nucleated cell counts. Method: immunoSEQ multiplex PCR; TCRdb's copy keeps in-frame clones and lacks some. V and J calls plus clone size are reproduced from that table; the DNA served to infer D and trimming. The sample lists fewer than 200,000 clones, more than 75% seen once, with about 2.1% in the top ten. The data originate from a study of blood T cell repertoires in COVID-19. Whole-study context: Samples of COVID-19 (acute and convalescent) were obtained from the United States, Italy and Spain. T cells, B-cell-depleted T cells, or PBMCs provided the cDNA or gDNA that served as material.

CDR1 is SGHDT, CDR2 YYEEEE, per germline. This CDR3 region has 16 residues. V lost 3 bases to trimming and J lost 4 bases; unmatched junction nucleotides: 11. What was sequenced was peripheral blood. This TCR came from a man aged 50 to 59 who had recovered from COVID-19. The chain couples TRBV5-6 to TRBJ1-1, with 8 bases matching TRBD1. The chain's CDR3 is CASSSNLQGGGTEAFF. The CDR3 DNA is TGTGCCAGCAGCTCCAACTTACAGGGGGGAGGCACTGAAGCTTTCTTT.